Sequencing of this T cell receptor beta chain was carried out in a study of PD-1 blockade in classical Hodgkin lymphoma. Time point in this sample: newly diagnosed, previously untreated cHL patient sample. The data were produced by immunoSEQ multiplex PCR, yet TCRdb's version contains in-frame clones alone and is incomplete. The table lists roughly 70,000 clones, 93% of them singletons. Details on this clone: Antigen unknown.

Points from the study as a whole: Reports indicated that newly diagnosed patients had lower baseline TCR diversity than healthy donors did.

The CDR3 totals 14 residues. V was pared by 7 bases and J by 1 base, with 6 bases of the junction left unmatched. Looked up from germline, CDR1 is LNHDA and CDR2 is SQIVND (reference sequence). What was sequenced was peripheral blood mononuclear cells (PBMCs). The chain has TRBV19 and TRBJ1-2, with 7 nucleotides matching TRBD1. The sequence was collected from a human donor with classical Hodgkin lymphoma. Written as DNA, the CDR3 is TGTGCCAGTACCTCGGGACAGCTTAACTATGGCTACACCTTC. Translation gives CASTSGQLNYGYTF.